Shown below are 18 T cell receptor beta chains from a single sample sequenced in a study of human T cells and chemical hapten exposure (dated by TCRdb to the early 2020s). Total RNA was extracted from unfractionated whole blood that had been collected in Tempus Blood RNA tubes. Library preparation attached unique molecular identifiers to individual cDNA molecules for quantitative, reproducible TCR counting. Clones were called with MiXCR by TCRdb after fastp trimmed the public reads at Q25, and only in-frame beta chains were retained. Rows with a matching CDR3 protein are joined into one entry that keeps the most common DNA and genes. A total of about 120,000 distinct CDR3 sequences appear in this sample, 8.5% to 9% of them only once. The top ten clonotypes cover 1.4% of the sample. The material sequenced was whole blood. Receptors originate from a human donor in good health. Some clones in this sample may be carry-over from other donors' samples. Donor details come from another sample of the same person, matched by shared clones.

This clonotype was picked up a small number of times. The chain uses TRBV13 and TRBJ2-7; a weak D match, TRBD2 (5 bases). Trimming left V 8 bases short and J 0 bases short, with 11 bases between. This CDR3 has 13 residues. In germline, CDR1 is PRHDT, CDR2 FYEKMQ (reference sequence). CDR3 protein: CASGAGGSYEQYF. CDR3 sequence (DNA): TGTGCCAGCGGAGCCGGAGGCTCCTACGAGCAGTACTTC.

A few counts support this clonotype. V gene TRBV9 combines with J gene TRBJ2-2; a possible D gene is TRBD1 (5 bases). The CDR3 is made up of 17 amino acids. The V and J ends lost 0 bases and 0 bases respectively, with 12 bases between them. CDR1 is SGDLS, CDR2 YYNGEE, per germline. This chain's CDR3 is CASSVGRQKANTGELFF. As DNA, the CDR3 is TGTGCCAGCAGCGTAGGAAGACAGAAAGCGAACACCGGGGAGCTGTTTTTT.

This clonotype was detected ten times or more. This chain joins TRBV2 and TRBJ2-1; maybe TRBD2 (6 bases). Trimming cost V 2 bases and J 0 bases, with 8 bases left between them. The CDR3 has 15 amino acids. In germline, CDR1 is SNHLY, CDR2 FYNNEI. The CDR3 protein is CASSERESSYNEQFF. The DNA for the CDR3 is TGTGCCAGCAGTGAACGGGAGAGCTCCTACAATGAGCAGTTCTTC. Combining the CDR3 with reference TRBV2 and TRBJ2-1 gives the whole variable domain EPEVTQTPSHQVTQMGQEVILRCVPISNHLYFYWYRQILGQKVEFLVSFYNNEISEKSEIFDDQFSVERPDGSNFTLKIRSTKLEDSAMYFCASSERESSYNEQFFGPGTRLTVL.

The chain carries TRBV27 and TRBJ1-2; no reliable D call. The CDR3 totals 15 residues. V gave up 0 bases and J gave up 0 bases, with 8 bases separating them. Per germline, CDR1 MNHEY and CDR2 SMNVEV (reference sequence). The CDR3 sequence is CASSLSMDPNYGYTF. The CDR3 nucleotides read TGTGCCAGCAGTTTATCGATGGACCCTAACTATGGCTACACCTTC.

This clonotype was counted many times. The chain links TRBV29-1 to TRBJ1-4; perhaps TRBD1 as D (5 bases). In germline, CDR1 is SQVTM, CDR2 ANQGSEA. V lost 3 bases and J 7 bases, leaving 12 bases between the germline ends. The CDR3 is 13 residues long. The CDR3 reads CSVDKGLGEKLFF. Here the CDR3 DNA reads TGCAGCGTTGACAAGGGGTTGGGTGAAAAACTGTTTTTT.

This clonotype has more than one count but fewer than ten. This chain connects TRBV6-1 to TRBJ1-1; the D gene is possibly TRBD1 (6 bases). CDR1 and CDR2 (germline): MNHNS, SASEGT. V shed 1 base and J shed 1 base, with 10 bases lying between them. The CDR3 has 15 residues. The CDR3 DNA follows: TGTGCCAGCAGTGAAGGGGGGCAGGGGAACACTGAAGCTTTCTTT. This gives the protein CASSEGGQGNTEAFF.

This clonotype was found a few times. CDR3: CSARGGTPTYEQYF. The CDR3 bases are TGCAGTGCTAGAGGCGGGACACCGACCTACGAGCAGTACTTC. The chain joins TRBV20-1 to TRBJ2-7, with D possibly being TRBD1 or TRBD2 (6 bases each). This CDR3 is 14 amino acids long. CDR1 and CDR2 (germline): DFQATT, SNEGSKA (reference sequence). V lost 1 base, J lost 2 bases, and 12 bases lay in between.

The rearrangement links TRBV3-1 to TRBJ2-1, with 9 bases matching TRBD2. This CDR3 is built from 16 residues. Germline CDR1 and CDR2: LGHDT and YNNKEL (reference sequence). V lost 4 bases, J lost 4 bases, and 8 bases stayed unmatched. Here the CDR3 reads CASSLRLAEQYNEQFF. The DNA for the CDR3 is TGTGCCAGCAGCCTGAGACTAGCGGAGCAATACAATGAGCAGTTCTTC.

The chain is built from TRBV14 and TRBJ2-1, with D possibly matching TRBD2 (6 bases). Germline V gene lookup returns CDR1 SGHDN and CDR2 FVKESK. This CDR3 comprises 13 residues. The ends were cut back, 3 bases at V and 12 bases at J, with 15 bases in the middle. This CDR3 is CASSQAIREAQFF. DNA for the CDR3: TGTGCCAGCAGCCAGGCTATCAGGGAGGCGCAGTTCTTC.

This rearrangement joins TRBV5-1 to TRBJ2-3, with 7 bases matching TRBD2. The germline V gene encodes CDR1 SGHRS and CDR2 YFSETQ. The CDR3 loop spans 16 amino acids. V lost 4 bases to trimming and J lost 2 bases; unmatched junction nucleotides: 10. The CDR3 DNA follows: TGCGCCAGCAGCCCCCCAGAAAGCGGGGACACAGATACGCAGTATTTT. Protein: CASSPPESGDTDTQYF.

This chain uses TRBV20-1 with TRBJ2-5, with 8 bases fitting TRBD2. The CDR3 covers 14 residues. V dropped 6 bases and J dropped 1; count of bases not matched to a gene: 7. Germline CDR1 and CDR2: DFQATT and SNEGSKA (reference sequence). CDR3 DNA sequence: TGCAGTGCGGGGGTTGCGGGAGGCCAAGAGACCCAGTACTTC. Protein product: CSAGVAGGQETQYF.

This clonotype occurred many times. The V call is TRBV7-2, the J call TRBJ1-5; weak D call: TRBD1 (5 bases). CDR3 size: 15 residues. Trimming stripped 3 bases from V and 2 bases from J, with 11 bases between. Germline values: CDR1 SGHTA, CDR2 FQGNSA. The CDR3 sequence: CASSLTGQGNQPQHF. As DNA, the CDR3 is TGTGCCAGCAGCTTGACGGGGCAGGGCAATCAGCCCCAGCATTTT. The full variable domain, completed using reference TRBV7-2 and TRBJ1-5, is GAGVSQSPSNKVTEKGKDVELRCDPISGHTALYWYRQSLGQGLEFLIYFQGNSAPDKSGLPSDRFSAERTGGSVSTLTIQRTQQEDSAVYLCASSLTGQGNQPQHFGDGTRLSIL.

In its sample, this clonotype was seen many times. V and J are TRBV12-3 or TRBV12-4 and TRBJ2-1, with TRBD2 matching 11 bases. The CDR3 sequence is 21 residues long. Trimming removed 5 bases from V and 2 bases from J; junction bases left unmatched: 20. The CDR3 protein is CASSLQRGLQELAGAYNEQFF. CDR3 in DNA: TGTGCCAGCAGTCTACAAAGGGGTCTCCAAGAACTAGCGGGGGCCTACAATGAGCAGTTCTTC.

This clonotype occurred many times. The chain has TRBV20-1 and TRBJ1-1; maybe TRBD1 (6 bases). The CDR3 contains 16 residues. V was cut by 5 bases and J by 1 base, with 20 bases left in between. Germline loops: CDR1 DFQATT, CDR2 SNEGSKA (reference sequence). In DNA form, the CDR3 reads TGCAGTGCTCCGGACAAGGGCGGGACATGGAACACTGAAGCTTTCTTT. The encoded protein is CSAPDKGGTWNTEAFF.

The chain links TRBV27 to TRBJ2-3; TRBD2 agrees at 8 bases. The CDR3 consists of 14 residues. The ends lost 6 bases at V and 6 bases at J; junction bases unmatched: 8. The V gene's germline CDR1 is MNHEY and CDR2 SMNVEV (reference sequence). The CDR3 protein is CASRSGSSFDTQYF. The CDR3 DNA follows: TGTGCCAGCAGGAGCGGGAGCAGTTTCGATACGCAGTATTTT.

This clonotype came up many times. The CDR3 sequence: CSAFTGSTEAFF. The CDR3, as DNA: TGCAGTGCCTTTACAGGGAGCACTGAAGCTTTCTTT. This chain connects TRBV20-1 to TRBJ1-1, with D possibly being TRBD1 (6 bases). There are 12 residues in the CDR3. Germline values: CDR1 DFQATT, CDR2 SNEGSKA (reference sequence). V was shortened by 6 bases and J by 4 bases, with 12 bases between the two germline ends.

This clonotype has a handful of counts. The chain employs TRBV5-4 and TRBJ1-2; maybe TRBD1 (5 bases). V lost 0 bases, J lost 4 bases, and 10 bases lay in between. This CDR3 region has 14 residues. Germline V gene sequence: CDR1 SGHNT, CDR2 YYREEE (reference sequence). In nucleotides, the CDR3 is TGTGCCAGCAGCTTGGGTCAGGGTATCTATGGCTACACCTTC. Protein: CASSLGQGIYGYTF.

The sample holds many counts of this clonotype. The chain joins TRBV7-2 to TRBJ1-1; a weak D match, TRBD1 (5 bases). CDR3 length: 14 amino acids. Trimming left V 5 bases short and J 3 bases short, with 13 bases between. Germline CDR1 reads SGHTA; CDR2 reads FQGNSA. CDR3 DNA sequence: TGTGCCAGCAGCCAAGGCGGGGCCTACACTGAAGCTTTCTTT. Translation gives CASSQGGAYTEAFF.